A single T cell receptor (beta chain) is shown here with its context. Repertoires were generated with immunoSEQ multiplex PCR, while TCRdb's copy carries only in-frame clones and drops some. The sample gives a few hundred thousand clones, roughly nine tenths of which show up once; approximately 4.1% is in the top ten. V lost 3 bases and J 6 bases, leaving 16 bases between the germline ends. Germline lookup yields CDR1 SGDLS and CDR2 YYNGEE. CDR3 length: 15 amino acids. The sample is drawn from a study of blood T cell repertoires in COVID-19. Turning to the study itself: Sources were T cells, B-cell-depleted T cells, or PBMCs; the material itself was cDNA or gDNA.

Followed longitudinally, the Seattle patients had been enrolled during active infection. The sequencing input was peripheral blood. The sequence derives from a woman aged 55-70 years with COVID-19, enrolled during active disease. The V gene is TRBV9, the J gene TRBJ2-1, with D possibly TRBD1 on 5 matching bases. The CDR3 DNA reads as TGTGCCAGCAGCGCCGCGGCAGGGTTAGGCAATGAGCAGTTCTTC. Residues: CASSAAAGLGNEQFF.